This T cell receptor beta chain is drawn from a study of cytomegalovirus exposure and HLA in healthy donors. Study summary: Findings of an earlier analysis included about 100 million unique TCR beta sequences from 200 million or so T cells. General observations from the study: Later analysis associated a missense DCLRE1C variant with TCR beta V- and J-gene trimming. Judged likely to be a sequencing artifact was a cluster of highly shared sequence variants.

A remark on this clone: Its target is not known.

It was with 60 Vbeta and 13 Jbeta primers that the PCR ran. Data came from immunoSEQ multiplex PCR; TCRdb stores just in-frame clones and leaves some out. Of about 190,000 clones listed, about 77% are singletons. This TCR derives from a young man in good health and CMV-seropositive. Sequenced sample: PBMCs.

The CDR3 is CSVEGRRNTIYF. For the CDR3, the DNA is TGCAGCGTTGAGGGGAGGCGAAACACCATATATTTT. The rearrangement links TRBV29-1 to TRBJ1-3; D not resolved. V was trimmed by 3 bases and J by 5 bases, leaving 8 bases between them. The CDR3 covers 12 residues. Germline CDR1 SQVTM, CDR2 ANQGSEA.